This paragraph covers one T cell receptor beta chain sequence. Its antigen is as yet unknown. The sample comes from a study of T-cell memory formation after mild COVID-19. Across the study: Clustering of TCRs was largely donor specific.

Study-wide results and limits: Day 37-peaking second-wave clones had unconfirmed SARS-CoV-2 specificity.

Germline V gene lookup returns CDR1 SGHRS and CDR2 YFSETQ. The CDR3 sequence is 14 residues long. Unmatched junction bases numbered 5, after V lost 3 bases and J lost 4 bases. Constant-segment primers were used for 5'RACE, and the resulting TCR alpha and TCR beta cDNA libraries carried sample barcodes and UMIs. TCRdb called the 5' RACE reads again in MiXCR, with one record for every CDR3 protein. The table lists about 110,000 distinct CDR3 sequences, around 17% of them singletons. This sequence originates from a man between 18 and 35 years old who had mild COVID-19 (a few samples of this study predate the infection). Cell type and time point are not known. Material for sequencing was PBMCs or a T cell subset sorted from them (not recorded which). The rearrangement links TRBV5-1 to TRBJ2-3; 7 bases fit TRBD2. The CDR3 nucleotides are TGCGCCAGCAGCTGGCGGACTAGATCAGATACGCAGTATTTT. This encodes CASSWRTRSDTQYF.